This T cell receptor beta chain was sequenced during a study of cytomegalovirus exposure and HLA in healthy donors. For the study at large: The 120 million or so unique TCR beta sequences, from about 180 million T cells, were found by an earlier analysis. A data release that came early held some 79 million unique TCRs from HLA-typed donors. Regarding the study as a whole: Evidence from a later analysis indicated that most CMV-associated TCR beta chains looked HLA-restricted. Common viral pathogens seemed, in a later analysis, to connect with several of the most significant clusters.

The PCR made use of 60 Vbeta and 13 Jbeta primers. The assay was immunoSEQ multiplex PCR, and TCRdb's table has in-frame clones only and misses some. The sample yields 70,000 to 100,000 clones, roughly 63% seen once. Comment on this clone: The antigen remains undetermined.

Between the trimmed V and J ends, which lost 0 bases and 6 bases, there was a span of 17 bases. Germline V gene data show CDR1 as LGHNA and CDR2 as YNFKEQ. The CDR3 contains 16 residues. Sequencing input: PBMCs. The chain couples TRBV4-2 to TRBJ1-1, with D maybe TRBD1 (5 bases). This TCR derives from a woman aged 50 to 65 in good health and CMV-seropositive. CDR3 amino acids: CASSQDLAGRSPEAFF. Here the CDR3 DNA reads TGTGCCAGCAGCCAAGATCTGGCAGGGCGTTCCCCTGAAGCTTTCTTT.